This section outlines one T cell receptor beta chain sequence together with its context. This clonotype has ten or more counts. There is no known antigen for this receptor. Base qualities are not recorded, but no much larger clone differs from it by a single base. This specimen belongs to a study of read filtering for tumor transcriptome and immune sequencing (dated by TCRdb to the early 2020s). In terms of the full investigation: Of the patients in the cohort, about 16 were male and 14 were female, and their mean age was about 69 years, with a range of roughly 40 to 80. By revised international staging, roughly 8 patients were R-ISS I, about 17 were R-ISS II and more than five were R-ISS III. The study compared TCR repertoires from targeted immune repertoire sequencing and bulk whole-transcriptome sequencing run on the same bone marrow samples. After DNase treatment, whole-transcriptome libraries were prepared with the TruSeq RNA Access Library Prep Kit. Per sample, about 4.05 to 10.27 million TCR-region mapped reads were obtained with IR-seq, compared with only about 80 to 1,400 with RNA-seq. As a main aim, a read-filtering strategy for immune repertoire data was addressed, with the specific question being whether clonotypes supported by a single read should be removed.

The Immunoverse kit was used to build TCR libraries from around 400 ng RNA, with molecular barcoded adaptors covering alpha/delta and beta/gamma chains. TCR library preparation was performed with the same RNA that was used for transcriptome sequencing. TCR libraries were sequenced on an Illumina HiSeq 4000 with 2 x 150 cycles. Per the authors' processing: MiXCR aligned TCR reads to human V, D, J and C references and assembled the aligned reads into CDR3 clonotypes, with quality filtering and error correction included. The tcR package in R was used to analyze clonotype counts and gene usage diversity. For inspection of raw mapping reads, RNA-seq reads were mapped by STAR aligner version 2.5.3a onto GRCh37 of the human genome. To test the effect of sequencing depth on detected clonotypes, IR-seq fastq files were randomly downsampled using Seqtk 1.3. Clones were called with MiXCR by TCRdb after fastp trimmed the public reads at Q25, and only in-frame beta chains were retained. Rows with one shared CDR3 protein collapse into an entry with the most common genes and DNA. These V and J calls derive from TCRdb rather than the authors' analysis. A total of approximately 90,000 distinct CDR3 sequences appear in this sample, about a fifth of them only once. The top ten clones comprise about an eighth of the sample.

Every patient had bone marrow sampled at the time of active disease. Bone marrow mononuclear cells were isolated by Ficoll-Hypaque density gradient centrifugation. To remove myeloma plasma cells, the cells were labeled with CD138 magnetic microbeads on a MACS separator, and CD138-negative cells were then collected by negative selection. Flow cytometry with CD138 antibodies on an Attune NxT was used to check how pure the isolated cells were. TRIzol reagent was used to extract total RNA, which was then quantified with a NanoDrop spectrophotometer. Paired RNA-seq and IR-seq were performed on each patient's CD138-negative bone marrow sample. Inclusive of the bounding cysteine and phenylalanine, the CDR3 is 16 residues long. Only CDR3 DNA remains: 48 bases, in frame from the first base. For this chain, trimming is 4 bases at the V end and 0 bases at the J end, and the number of junction bases without a gene match is 5. Looking up the germline V gene yields CDR1 SQVTM and CDR2 ANQGSEA.

Study-wide findings and limitations: IR-seq captured clonotypes at much higher depth and more reliably than RNA-seq, and smaller IR-seq throughput sufficed to identify most shared clonotypes. In IR-seq, 80% to 85% of clonotypes but 3% to 4.5% of total reads were represented by single-read clonotypes, whereas in RNA-seq, approximately 70% of clonotypes and approximately 44% of reads were represented by single-read clonotypes. Rather than purified T cells, the sorted CD138-negative fraction was a mixed bone marrow immune population. The correlation between IR-seq and RNA-seq shared clonotype proportions rose when single-read clonotypes were removed.

The sequence was obtained from a donor aged 40 or older with multiple myeloma. Here the chain combines TRBV29-1 and TRBJ2-1; 11 bases in between match TRBD2. The specimen was a population of CD138-negative cells sorted from bone marrow. The cell subset or site label here, explained by the study, means: bone marrow mononuclear cells depleted of CD138+ plasma/myeloma cells by negative magnetic selection. Here the CDR3 is given as CSVGASGGSSYNEQFF. Here is the DNA: TGCAGCGTTGGGGCTAGCGGGGGGAGCTCCTACAATGAGCAGTTCTTC.